The next 22 T cell receptor beta chains were all read from a single sample in a study of T cells in Graves' hyperthyroidism and ophthalmopathy. TCR beta CDR3 regions were amplified from RNA. TCR CDR3 underwent first-round RT-PCR with the HTBI primer set. TCRdb used MiXCR to reprocess the multiplex PCR reads, holding one entry per CDR3 protein. The sample shows roughly 720,000 distinct CDR3 sequences, 17% of them seen only once. The specimen was blood. These receptors were collected from a man aged 50-60 years with Graves' hyperthyroidism.

The chain employs TRBV15 and TRBJ1-6, with TRBD1 as a possible D gene (5 bases). V was cut by 1 base and J by 9 bases, with 13 bases left in between. The germline V gene encodes CDR1 LNHNV and CDR2 YYDKDF (reference sequence). The CDR3 spans 15 residues. In DNA form, the CDR3 reads TGTGCCACCAGCAGAGTCCGGGGGTTAACTTCACCCCTCCACTTT. It yields the protein CATSRVRGLTSPLHF.

This clonotype was observed a handful of times. The chain uses TRBV5-1 and TRBJ1-3; unclear D gene. CDR1 and CDR2 (germline): SGHRS, YFSETQ. The CDR3 contains 16 residues. V was clipped by 1 base and J by 2 bases, with 13 bases between them. The CDR3 DNA is TGCGCCAGCAGCTTGACCCCGGGGATGCCTGGAAACACCATATATTTT. Translating gives CASSLTPGMPGNTIYF.

This clonotype is a singleton in its sample. This may be a read error, as it is one base from a much larger clone. The chain uses TRBV5-8 and TRBJ2-7; unclear D gene. The V gene lost 4 bases and the J gene lost 3 bases, with 11 bases spanning the gap. In germline, CDR1 is SGHTS, CDR2 YDEGEE. The CDR3 has 13 amino acids. As DNA, the CDR3 is TGTGCCAGCAGCCGATGGAACTGCTACGAGCAGTACTTC. It encodes CASSRWNCYEQYF.

This clonotype was counted between two and nine times. V and J are TRBV7-9 and TRBJ2-7; either TRBD1 or TRBD2 may fit D (5 bases each). The CDR3 is 12 amino acids. The germline V gene encodes CDR1 SEHNR and CDR2 FQNEAQ (reference sequence). Trimming took 5 bases from V and 5 from J, leaving 10 bases between them. The CDR3: CASSRDLNEQYF. CDR3 sequence (DNA): TGTGCCAGCAGCCGGGACCTAAACGAGCAGTACTTC.

This clonotype was seen ten or more times. The gene calls are TRBV2 and TRBJ2-1; D unclear. The CDR3 is 15 amino acids. V lost 5 bases, J lost 4 bases, and 15 bases lay in between. Germline CDR1 SNHLY, CDR2 FYNNEI. The CDR3 sequence: CASSILTSLYNEQFF. As DNA, the CDR3 is TGTGCCAGCAGTATCCTCACTTCCTTATACAATGAGCAGTTCTTC.

Note on this clonotype: A read error may explain this, as a much larger clone is one base away. The gene calls are TRBV29-1 and TRBJ2-3; TRBD2 aligns across 9 bases. The CDR3 is 15 residues long. Germline CDR1 SQVTM, CDR2 ANQGSEA. The DNA for the CDR3 is TGCGGCGCCTCGGCTAGCGGGAAAAGCACAGATACGCAGTATTTT. Its protein product is CGASASGKSTDTQYF.

The rearrangement joins TRBV14 to TRBJ2-7; 8 positions agree with TRBD1. The CDR3 loop spans 17 amino acids. V was clipped by 2 bases and J by 0 bases; unmatched bases: 9. Germline CDR1 reads SGHDN; CDR2 reads FVKESK. CDR3 loop: CASSQTWGQDSSYEQYF. The CDR3 DNA is TGTGCCAGCAGCCAAACTTGGGGACAGGATTCCTCCTACGAGCAGTACTTC.

This clonotype was counted many times. The genes are TRBV11-2 and TRBJ2-3; D gene uncertain. V was shortened by 1 base and J by 8 bases, with 13 bases between the two germline ends. The germline V gene has CDR1 SGHAT and CDR2 FQNNGV. The CDR3 is 14 residues long. The CDR3 nucleotides read TGTGCCAGCAGCTTAGCGTCGGATTTCGTTACGCAGTATTTT. Translating gives CASSLASDFVTQYF.

This clonotype has ten or more counts. The chain links TRBV5-1 to TRBJ2-1, with D perhaps matching TRBD2 (6 bases). This CDR3 is 15 amino acids long. From germline, CDR1 is SGHRS and CDR2 YFSETQ. V was pared by 2 bases and J by 4 bases, with 13 bases between. The CDR3 spells CASSLGGEDYNEQFF. CDR3 nucleotides: TGCGCCAGCAGCTTAGGAGGGGAGGATTACAATGAGCAGTTCTTC.

This clonotype was recorded at least ten times. The V gene is TRBV28, the J gene TRBJ2-2, with 11 bases aligning to TRBD2. Per the germline V gene, CDR1 is MDHEN and CDR2 is SYDVKM. Trimming at V came to 3 bases and at J to 5 bases, leaving 14 bases not matched to a gene. The CDR3 is 19 residues long. The CDR3 sequence is CASSFLTHQLAGVTGELFF. For the CDR3, the DNA is TGTGCCAGCAGTTTTCTCACCCACCAACTAGCGGGAGTTACCGGGGAGCTGTTTTTT.

This clonotype was counted only a few times. The V call is TRBV20-1, the J call TRBJ1-1; D gene ambiguous. The V gene lost 1 base and the J gene lost 0 bases, with 9 bases spanning the gap. CDR3 length: 14 residues. Germline V gives CDR1 DFQATT, CDR2 SNEGSKA (reference sequence). CDR3 region: CSARVSGVNTEAFF. The CDR3 nucleotides are TGCAGTGCTAGAGTGAGTGGGGTGAACACTGAAGCTTTCTTT.

The gene calls are TRBV5-1 and TRBJ2-3, with D possibly matching TRBD2 (6 bases). Trimming cost V 7 bases and J 0 bases, with 12 bases left between them. Per germline, CDR1 SGHRS and CDR2 YFSETQ. The CDR3 loop spans 14 amino acids. In DNA, the CDR3 is TGCGCCAGCCTACTAGCAGCGAGCACAGATACGCAGTATTTT. Translation gives CASLLAASTDTQYF.

This clonotype has ten or more counts. The CDR3 DNA is TGCAGCGTTGATCGGACAGGAATTGGGGGCTACACCTTC. It encodes CSVDRTGIGGYTF. The V gene is TRBV29-1, the J gene TRBJ1-2, with 7 nucleotides matching TRBD1. Germline trimming cut 3 bases from V and 8 bases from J; bases unmatched to any gene: 9. This CDR3 is 13 amino acids long. CDR1 and CDR2 (germline): SQVTM, ANQGSEA.

This clonotype was counted a few times. One end of the junction does not line up with germline, which may come from a read error. The chain combines TRBV19 with TRBJ1-4; maybe TRBD1 (5 bases). The CDR3 contains 15 residues. The germline CDR1 and CDR2 sequences are LNHDA and SQIVND (reference sequence). The CDR3 protein is CAGSTQGFTNEKLFF. The CDR3, as DNA: TGTGCCGGTAGTACCCAGGGTTTCACTAATGAAAAACTGTTTTTT. The full variable domain, rest sourced from reference TRBV19 and TRBJ1-4, is DGGITQSPKYLFRKEGQNVTLSCEQNLNHDAMYWYRQDPGQGLRLIYYSQIVNDFQKGDIAEGYSVSREKKESFPLTVTSAQKNPTAFYLCAGSTQGFTNEKLFFGSGTQLSVL.

Ten or more counts support this clonotype. This chain links TRBV28 with TRBJ2-7; D unclear. V lost 5 bases, J lost 7 bases, and 9 bases lay in between. Per the germline V gene, CDR1 is MDHEN and CDR2 is SYDVKM. The CDR3 is 11 residues long. The CDR3 DNA is TGTGCCAGCAGTCCCCAAAGAGAGCAGTACTTC. This gives the protein CASSPQREQYF.

Ten or more counts support this clonotype. This sequence joins TRBV28 and TRBJ1-2; D is perhaps TRBD1 (6 bases). The germline CDR1 and CDR2 sequences are MDHEN and SYDVKM. The CDR3 spans 13 residues. Trimming removed 6 bases at V and 4 bases at J, with 12 bases between. This CDR3 is CASSLGQLYGYTF. As DNA, the CDR3 is TGTGCCAGCAGCTTAGGACAGCTCTATGGCTACACCTTC.

There are many counts of this clonotype. In nucleotides, the CDR3 is TGTGCCAGCAGCTTAGCCCGGGACAGGGGGCTAGGCTACACCTTC. As protein: CASSLARDRGLGYTF. The genes are TRBV7-9 and TRBJ1-2; 12 bases agree with TRBD1. CDR3 length: 15 amino acids. V gave up 0 bases and J gave up 8 bases; unmatched junction bases: 4. Germline assignment: CDR1 SEHNR and CDR2 FQNEAQ (reference sequence).

This clonotype was observed at least ten times. The chain joins TRBV11-2 to TRBJ2-1, with D unclear. V was cut by 5 bases and J by 10 bases, with 9 bases left in between. CDR3 length: 11 amino acids. CDR1 and CDR2 from the germline V gene are SGHAT and FQNNGV. CDR3 in DNA: TGTGCCAGCAGCCCGTACAGCGAGCAGTTCTTC. This codes for CASSPYSEQFF.

This clonotype occurred many times. The chain links TRBV11-2 to TRBJ2-1; TRBD2 matches at 7 bases. Germline trimming cut 6 bases from V and 11 bases from J; bases unmatched to any gene: 13. Germline V gene sequence: CDR1 SGHAT, CDR2 FQNNGV. The CDR3 has 14 amino acids. CDR3 DNA sequence: TGTGCCAGCAGACGAGGGACTAATGCTTACCAGCAGTTCTTC. Translating gives CASRRGTNAYQQFF.

Ten or more counts support this clonotype. The chain carries TRBV2 and TRBJ2-3; D not certain. Germline V gene lookup returns CDR1 SNHLY and CDR2 FYNNEI. V shed 8 bases and J shed 0 bases, with 12 bases lying between them. The CDR3 sequence is 14 residues long. In nucleotides, the CDR3 is TGTGCCAGCGGAGTTCTTTCTAGCACAGATACGCAGTATTTT. Amino acids: CASGVLSSTDTQYF.

The chain has TRBV20-1 and TRBJ1-5; D not resolved. The CDR3 is 13 amino acids. Trimming took 4 bases from V and 2 from J, leaving 9 bases between them. Germline-derived CDR1 and CDR2 are DFQATT and SNEGSKA (reference sequence). CDR3 in DNA: TGCAGTGCTACCACCGAAGGCAATCAGCCCCAGCATTTT. Translated: CSATTEGNQPQHF.

This clonotype appeared a single time. The chain employs TRBV2 and TRBJ2-7, with 8 positions matching TRBD1. Unmatched junction bases numbered 4, after V lost 7 bases and J lost 2 bases. This CDR3 has 13 amino acids. CDR1 is SNHLY, CDR2 FYNNEI, per germline. CDR3 in amino acids: CASNPQGAYEQYF. CDR3 bases: TGTGCCAGCAACCCACAGGGGGCCTACGAGCAGTACTTC.